This entry describes one T cell receptor (beta chain). Antigen specificity is unknown. V lost 4 bases and J lost 2; bases outside the gene matches: 7. This CDR3 comprises 16 residues. The germline V gene encodes CDR1 MNHEY and CDR2 SMNVEV (reference sequence). The sample comes from a study of shared clonotypes between healthy human individuals. It was at deep level that the assay was run. Original processing notes: ImmunoSEQ output lacked quality scores and full-length reads, limiting matched filtering. Measured with immunoSEQ multiplex PCR; TCRdb has only the in-frame clones, and not every one. The V and J calls and clone size are taken from that table; D and trimming were inferred from the DNA. The table lists fewer than 1.8 million clones, around 98.5% of them singletons. Study-wide points: Larger estimated richness was generally seen in naive subsets than in memory subsets. Incomplete sequencing of sorted subsets was indicated by rarefaction despite large depth.

Specimen: naive CD4+ T cells sorted from blood. As for subset: CD45RA+ positively selected. The receptor's source is a man aged 25-40 years in good health. J is TRBJ1-5 and V is TRBV27, with 8 bases aligning to TRBD1. This CDR3 is CASSSRQGAGNQPQHF. Here the CDR3 DNA reads TGTGCCAGCAGTTCGCGCCAGGGGGCAGGCAATCAGCCCCAGCATTTT.